This T cell receptor (beta chain) was sequenced for a study of cytotoxic CD8 clonotypes in ibrutinib-treated CLL. V lost 2 bases and J 6 bases, leaving 3 bases between the germline ends. The CDR3 consists of 11 residues. Germline V gene lookup returns CDR1 KGHSH and CDR2 LQKENI. In this sample, this clone is medium-sized (0.01 to 0.1%). Its antigen remains unidentified. Data came from immunoSEQ multiplex PCR; TCRdb stores just in-frame clones and leaves some out. The sample yields under 30,000 clones, approximately 57% seen once. General study points: Clonality, elevated at ibrutinib response, dropped back toward baseline at progression.

The starting material was PBMCs, obtained before ibrutinib treatment. J is TRBJ2-3 and V is TRBV18; D gene ambiguous. This TCR was recovered from a human donor with chronic lymphocytic leukemia. Here the CDR3 DNA reads TGTGCCAGCTCACCAGCTGATACGCAGTATTTT. The encoded protein is CASSPADTQYF.